Listed below are T cell receptor beta chains from one sample, sequenced in a study of naive and memory T cell subsets. MiXCR, applied by TCRdb to the UMI-ligation and nested PCR reads, yields one record per CDR3 protein. Among some 82,000 distinct CDR3 sequences listed, approximately 10% were seen once. Input material: naive CD4+ T cells from blood. These receptor sequences come from a human donor in good health. CDR3s include the opening cysteine and the closing phenylalanine or tryptophan. A D gene is named only where the DNA matches it firmly. Clone size, where shown, is once, few, many, or a class for clones that have expanded.

>TRBV18|TRBJ2-7|-|many
TGTGCCAGCTCGGACACAGGGGAGCAGTACTTC
CASSDTGEQYF
>TRBV7-8|TRBJ2-7|-|few
TGTGCCAGCAGCGCCCGGGACGGTTCCTACGAGCAGTACTTC
CASSARDGSYEQYF
>TRBV2|TRBJ2-7|-|few
TGTGCCAGCAGAGCTCGAGGGACGATCTACGAGCAGTACTTC
CASRARGTIYEQYF
>TRBV6-1|TRBJ2-7|TRBD1|few
TGTGCCAGCAGTGCATACAGGGGTGTGGAGCAGTACTTC
CASSAYRGVEQYF
>TRBV9|TRBJ1-6|-|-
TGTGCCAGCAGCGTAGGGGACCTGAACGCCTCACCCCTCCACTTT
CASSVGDLNASPLHF
>TRBV25-1|TRBJ2-7|-|few
TGTGCCAGCAGTGGCCCAGGATCCCACGAGCAGTACTTC
CASSGPGSHEQYF
>TRBV7-9|TRBJ1-6|TRBD1|-
TGTGCCAGCAGCTATCGACAGGGCCTTGACTCACCCCTCCACTTT
CASSYRQGLDSPLHF
>TRBV12-3/TRBV12-4|TRBJ2-1|-|-
TGTGCCAGCACCACCGGGCCCCAATACAATGAGCAGTTCTTC
CASTTGPQYNEQFF
>TRBV11-3|TRBJ2-3|-|many
TGTGCCAGCAGCGCGGGACAGACTAGCACAGATACGCAGTATTTT
CASSAGQTSTDTQYF
>TRBV6-2/TRBV6-3|TRBJ2-3|-|few
TGTGCCAGCAGTTCAAGTTCTAGCACAGATACGCAGTATTTT
CASSSSSSTDTQYF
>TRBV29-1|TRBJ2-7|-|-
TGCAGCGTTGCATCGGTGATCGAGCAGTACTTC
CSVASVIEQYF
>TRBV20-1|TRBJ2-2|-|-
TGCAGTGCTAGAGATCAAATTGGCAGGGCCACCGGGGAGCTGTTTTTT
CSARDQIGRATGELFF
>TRBV6-2/TRBV6-3|TRBJ2-3|-|-
TGTGCCAGCAGTTACACTATCACGGCGGGCACAGATACGCAGTATTTT
CASSYTITAGTDTQYF
>TRBV7-2|TRBJ2-7|-|few
TGTGCCAGCAGCTTAAGTACCGTGAGCTCCTACGAGCAGTACTTC
CASSLSTVSSYEQYF
>TRBV29-1|TRBJ1-1|-|few
TGCAGCGTCGAAAGGGGACCAGGCGCTGAAGCTTTCTTT
CSVERGPGAEAFF
>TRBV12-3/TRBV12-4|TRBJ2-4|-|few
TGTGCCAGCACCGCAAGGGGGAACATTCAGTACTTC
CASTARGNIQYF
>TRBV3-1|TRBJ1-4|-|many
TGTGCCAGCAGCCTCCTAGGGGCAACTAATGAAAAACTGTTTTTT
CASSLLGATNEKLFF
>TRBV20-1|TRBJ2-3|-|few
TGCAGTGCTACCGCCCGGGCTAGCGGCACAGATACGCAGTATTTT
CSATARASGTDTQYF
>TRBV5-4|TRBJ2-1|-|many
TGTGCCAGCAGCTTTAACCGGGCCCAAAATGAGCAGTTCTTC
CASSFNRAQNEQFF
>TRBV5-1|TRBJ1-1|-|few
TGCGCCAGCAGCTTGAACAGCCGGACTGAAGCTTTCTTT
CASSLNSRTEAFF
>TRBV12-3/TRBV12-4|TRBJ1-1|-|-
TGTGCCAGCAGTTTCCGTCGGCAGAACACTGAAGCTTTCTTT
CASSFRRQNTEAFF
>TRBV7-2|TRBJ2-1|-|few
TGTGCCAGCAGCGTGGACTCACTCGGGAACAATGAGCAGTTCTTC
CASSVDSLGNNEQFF
>TRBV7-3|TRBJ2-2|TRBD2|few
TGTGCCAGCAGCTCTAGCGGGGCGAACACCGGGGAGCTGTTTTTT
CASSSSGANTGELFF
>TRBV6-6|TRBJ2-7|-|many
TGTGCCAGCAGTTACGAGGTTAAGAACTACGAGCAGTACTTC
CASSYEVKNYEQYF